The 16 T cell receptor beta chains presented below share a single source sample, sequenced in a study of blood T cell repertoires in COVID-19. Assay: immunoSEQ multiplex PCR; the TCRdb copy retains only in-frame clones and omits some. The table lists hundreds of thousands of clones, about 88% of them singletons. The sequencing input was peripheral blood. Source of these receptors: a man aged 55 to 70 with acute or convalescent COVID-19.

This chain links TRBV7-2 with TRBJ1-1, with 7 bases fitting TRBD1. Looked up from germline, CDR1 is SGHTA and CDR2 is FQGNSA. V lost 5 bases, J lost 4 bases, and 13 bases stayed unmatched. The CDR3 covers 16 residues. The CDR3 DNA reads TGTGCCAGCAGCCCCCTAAGGGGGCGACCGGCCACTGAAGCTTTCTTT. This translates into CASSPLRGRPATEAFF.

V is TRBV24-1 and J is TRBJ1-2; 11 nucleotides align to TRBD1. The CDR3 spans 15 residues. V lost 4 bases, J lost 8 bases, and 8 bases stayed unmatched. Germline values: CDR1 KGHDR, CDR2 SFDVKD. The CDR3 protein is CATSDGGQGVRGYTF. The CDR3 DNA follows: TGTGCCACCAGTGACGGGGGACAGGGGGTTCGGGGCTACACCTTC.

This chain joins TRBV4-3 and TRBJ2-3, with 11 bases lining up with TRBD2. CDR1 and CDR2 (germline): LGHNA, YSLEER. CDR3 length: 21 residues. V dropped 3 bases and J dropped 0; count of bases not matched to a gene: 17. CDR3 protein: CASSQFAGTSGGLRSTDTQYF. In nucleotides, the CDR3 is TGCGCCAGCAGCCAGTTTGCCGGGACTAGCGGCGGCCTGAGGAGCACAGATACGCAGTATTTT.

In its sample, this clone was seen once. This chain's CDR3 is CASSLSGAGARADTQYF. For the CDR3, the DNA is TGTGCCAGCAGCCTGTCGGGGGCGGGGGCCCGCGCAGATACGCAGTATTTT. This rearrangement joins TRBV13 to TRBJ2-3; weak D call: TRBD2 (7 bases). Germline-derived CDR1 and CDR2 are PRHDT and FYEKMQ (reference sequence). The CDR3 sequence is 17 residues long. The germline V and J ends were trimmed by 5 bases and 4 bases, with 22 bases remaining between them. Supplemented by reference TRBV13 and TRBJ2-3, the full variable domain reads AAGVIQSPRHLIKEKRETATLKCYPIPRHDTVYWYQQGPGQDPQFLISFYEKMQSDKGSIPDRFSAQQFSDYHSELNMSSLELGDSALYFCASSLSGAGARADTQYFGPGTRLTVL.

V usage is TRBV11-2 and J usage is TRBJ1-2, with TRBD1 identical over 9 bases. Germline trimming cut 6 bases from V and 6 bases from J; bases unmatched to any gene: 2. Germline CDR1 is SGHAT and CDR2 is FQNNGV. The length of the CDR3 is 12 residues. DNA for the CDR3: TGTGCCAGCAGTCGGGACAGGGATGGCTACACCTTC. Encoded protein: CASSRDRDGYTF.

The chain links TRBV5-1 to TRBJ2-1; 7 bases map to TRBD1. V was clipped by 4 bases and J by 3 bases; unmatched bases: 7. The CDR3 covers 15 residues. CDR1 is SGHRS, CDR2 YFSETQ, per germline. The CDR3 here is CASSPYDRDYNEQFF. The CDR3 nucleotides are TGCGCCAGCAGCCCATATGACAGGGACTACAATGAGCAGTTCTTC.

The V gene is TRBV24-1, the J gene TRBJ2-3; D not resolved. Germline values: CDR1 KGHDR, CDR2 SFDVKD. The CDR3 contains 14 residues. V was clipped by 4 bases and J by 6 bases, with 13 bases between them. The CDR3 DNA follows: TGTGCCACCAGTGAGTTCGTGCGTCCGGATACGCAGTATTTT. Protein product: CATSEFVRPDTQYF.

The chain has TRBV2 and TRBJ2-1; D ambiguous. V was trimmed by 6 bases and J by 0 bases, leaving 18 bases between them. The CDR3 runs to 17 residues. In germline, CDR1 is SNHLY, CDR2 FYNNEI. The CDR3 DNA reads TGTGCCAGCAGCCACAATGGGCAGCCGAGCTCCTACAATGAGCAGTTCTTC. This gives the protein CASSHNGQPSSYNEQFF.

The genes are TRBV5-5 and TRBJ2-3; possible D gene TRBD1, 6 bases. CDR1 is SGHKS, CDR2 YYEKEE, per germline (reference sequence). Trimming stripped 2 bases from V and 6 bases from J, with 10 bases between. This CDR3 has 13 residues. The CDR3 DNA follows: TGTGCCAGCAGCTTCCAGGGGTATGATACGCAGTATTTT. Translating gives CASSFQGYDTQYF. Supplemented by reference TRBV5-5 and TRBJ2-3, the full variable domain reads DAGVTQSPTHLIKTRGQQVTLRCSPISGHKSVSWYQQVLGQGPQFIFQYYEKEERGRGNFPDRFSARQFPNYSSELNVNALLLGDSALYLCASSFQGYDTQYFGPGTRLTVL.

This chain links TRBV5-3 with TRBJ2-3; TRBD2 is a possible D gene (6 bases). TRBV5-3 is assigned to the ORF class and has an uncertain function. The CDR3 contains 17 residues. V was pared by 4 bases and J by 0 bases, with 18 bases between. CDR3: CARSVGWDSASTDTQYF. CDR3 sequence (DNA): TGTGCCAGAAGCGTAGGTTGGGACTCCGCTAGCACAGATACGCAGTATTTT.

The chain is built from TRBV7-3 and TRBJ2-1; TRBD1 matches 8 bases. V gave up 4 bases and J gave up 6 bases; unmatched junction bases: 5. This CDR3 is built from 14 residues. Germline-derived CDR1 and CDR2 are SGHTA and FQGTGA. CDR3 DNA sequence: TGTGCCAGCAGCTCCTCGACAGGGGTCAATGAGCAGTTCTTC. Translation gives CASSSSTGVNEQFF.

The chain uses TRBV5-4 and TRBJ2-7; TRBD1 aligns across 7 bases. The CDR3 is 14 residues long. V lost 1 base to trimming and J lost 4 bases; unmatched junction nucleotides: 5. The germline V gene has CDR1 SGHNT and CDR2 YYREEE (reference sequence). This CDR3 is CASSLRGRKYEQYF. The CDR3 region has the DNA TGTGCCAGCAGCTTGAGGGGGCGAAAATACGAGCAGTACTTC. Full variable domain (remainder filled in from reference TRBV5-4 and TRBJ2-7): ETGVTQSPTHLIKTRGQQVTLRCSSQSGHNTVSWYQQALGQGPQFIFQYYREEENGRGNFPPRFSGLQFPNYSSELNVNALELDDSALYLCASSLRGRKYEQYFGPGTRLTVT.

This clone was seen more than once but under ten times. The genes are TRBV21-1 and TRBJ1-2; the table's D call, TRBD1, has no DNA check behind it. TRBV21-1 is tagged as a pseudogene. The CDR3 totals 13 residues. The DNA for the CDR3 is TGTGCCAGCAGCAAAGAAACAGGGAGCGGCTACACCTTC. Translating it yields CASSKETGSGYTF.

V usage is TRBV20-1 and J usage is TRBJ2-7; tentative D call: TRBD2 (5 bases). The CDR3 totals 11 residues. V gave up 3 bases and J gave up 3 bases, with 6 bases separating them. Germline V gene data show CDR1 as DFQATT and CDR2 as SNEGSKA (reference sequence). The CDR3 DNA sequence: TGCAGTGCTAGCCGGGACTACGAGCAGTACTTC. Encoded protein: CSASRDYEQYF.

The CDR3 DNA follows: TGTGCCAGCAGCTTGGTTGGGACAGGGAATAGCAATCAGCCCCAGCATTTT. This translates into CASSLVGTGNSNQPQHF. The rearrangement joins TRBV5-6 to TRBJ1-5; 9 bases match TRBD1. The CDR3 length is 17 residues. The germline V gene has CDR1 SGHDT and CDR2 YYEEEE. The ends lost 0 bases at V and 0 bases at J; junction bases unmatched: 4.

The J gene is TRBJ1-2, the V gene TRBV6-2 or TRBV6-3; the D is unclear. The germline gives CDR1 MNHEY, CDR2 SVGEGT. There are 14 residues in the CDR3. Between the trimmed V and J ends, which lost 0 bases and 1 base, there was a span of 6 bases. The CDR3 loop is CASSYSAVNYGYTF. The CDR3 nucleotides are TGTGCCAGCAGTTACTCGGCAGTTAACTATGGCTACACCTTC.